The clone carrying this TCR beta chain appeared a single time. Its antigen is not known. The data are from a study of siplizumab effects on memory and regulatory T cells. Using immunoSEQ multiplex PCR, the repertoire was profiled, and TCRdb retains in-frame clones only, with some absent. The sample lists about 82,000 clones; about nine tenths were seen once. Study-level findings and limits: It seemed that naive T cells were more diverse than memory cells and were major contributors to the alloresponse.

What was sequenced was Tregs sorted from blood. The sequence derives from a human donor in good health.

CDR3 sequence reads: CASSLGSIAGNTIYF. For the CDR3, the DNA is TGTGCCAGCAGCTTGGGAAGTATAGCCGGAAACACCATATATTTT. The gene calls are TRBV5-5 and TRBJ1-3, with D uncertain. The CDR3 totals 15 residues. The germline gives CDR1 SGHKS, CDR2 YYEKEE (reference sequence). V lost 0 bases to trimming and J lost 4 bases, with 11 bases between them.